A selection of T cell receptor beta chains follows, all from one sample in a study of blood T cell repertoires in COVID-19. TCRdb's copy holds only in-frame clones and misses some; the assay was immunoSEQ multiplex PCR. The top ten clones hold approximately 2% of a sample with a few hundred thousand clones, 75% to 90% of them seen once. Sequenced sample: peripheral blood. The receptors stem from a man younger than 45 with active or convalescent COVID-19. Each CDR3 is given with its conserved first and last residue. The order of the fields is D gene, V gene, clone size, CDR3 length, J gene, CDR3 protein, CDR3 DNA. D genes are given only for firm matches. The listing skips clone size in some rows; elsewhere it reads once, few, many or a size class.

NA	TRBV7-2	NA	16	TRBJ1-1	CASSLESRGRYAEAFF	TGTGCCAGCAGCTTGGAGAGCAGGGGTCGCTACGCTGAAGCTTTCTTT
NA	TRBV5-4	NA	16	TRBJ2-1	CASSFGMAASPNEQFF	TGTGCCAGCAGCTTTGGTATGGCGGCTAGCCCAAATGAGCAGTTCTTC
NA	TRBV2	NA	14	TRBJ1-1	CASSAVGGPAEAFF	TGTGCCAGCAGCGCGGTGGGGGGGCCCGCTGAAGCTTTCTTT
NA	TRBV6-5	NA	15	TRBJ2-2	CASSYDRMNTGELFF	TGTGCCAGCAGTTACGACAGGATGAACACCGGGGAGCTGTTTTTT
NA	TRBV21-1	NA	16	TRBJ2-3	CASSKAPSGGADTQYF	TGTGCCAGCAGCAAAGCTCCTAGCGGGGGAGCAGATACGCAGTATTTT
NA	TRBV9	NA	15	TRBJ2-7	CASSVATGLGYEQYF	TGTGCCAGCAGCGTAGCAACAGGCCTCGGGTACGAGCAGTACTTC
NA	TRBV29-1	few	13	TRBJ1-3	CSVEDPAGNTIYF	TGCAGCGTTGAAGATCCGGCTGGAAACACCATATATTTT
NA	TRBV9	NA	16	TRBJ2-5	CASSPRSSTGQETQYF	TGTGCCAGCAGCCCAAGGTCCAGTACGGGCCAAGAGACCCAGTACTTC
NA	TRBV12-3/TRBV12-4	NA	13	TRBJ2-7	CASSPEAFYEQYF	TGTGCCAGCAGCCCCGAGGCATTCTACGAGCAGTACTTC
NA	TRBV2	few	11	TRBJ2-1	CASSVLNEQFF	TGTGCCAGCAGTGTCCTCAATGAGCAGTTCTTC
NA	TRBV6-5	NA	13	TRBJ2-3	CASSRGGRDTQYF	TGTGCCAGCAGTAGGGGGGGAAGGGATACGCAGTATTTT